This is a list of T cell receptor beta chains from one sample in a study of cytomegalovirus exposure and HLA in healthy donors. Profiled with immunoSEQ multiplex PCR; TCRdb holds only in-frame clones, not every one. Counted here are some 130,000 clones, about 74% occurring once; the ten biggest clones make up roughly 7.2%. Sequencing was performed on PBMCs. These receptors all stem from a male donor in good health and CMV-seronegative. The CDR3 runs from the conserved cysteine through the conserved F or W. The order of the fields is J gene, CDR3 length, D gene, V gene, CDR3 protein. D genes are given only for firm matches.

>TRBJ2-1|15|TRBD2|TRBV2
CASSSGTSGYNEQFF
>TRBJ1-1|16|TRBD1|TRBV7-2
CASSLIGGLSNTEAFF
>TRBJ2-1|16|TRBD1|TRBV27
CASSPRTGYSYNEQFF
>NA|14|NA|TRBV14
CASSFLAPTYEQYF
>TRBJ2-7|16|NA|TRBV5-8
CASSFLLTGLTYEQYF
>TRBJ1-6|15|TRBD1|TRBV5-6
CASSLLDRDNSPLHF
>TRBJ1-6|16|NA|TRBV5-3
CARSFNIRDTGSPLHF
>TRBJ2-6|15|NA|TRBV7-9
CASSYGGSGANVLTF
>TRBJ1-2|13|TRBD1|TRBV4-1
CASSQPGQDGYTF
>TRBJ2-2|11|NA|TRBV20-1
CSARAPGELFF
>TRBJ1-6|15|NA|TRBV19
CASSRADMGFSPLHF
>TRBJ1-2|13|NA|TRBV6-1
CASRIDSASGYTF
>TRBJ1-1|14|NA|TRBV29-1
CSVTRGGGRTEAFF
>TRBJ1-2|12|NA|TRBV7-2
CASSLARYGYTF
>TRBJ2-3|11|NA|TRBV20-1
CSASPGDTQYF
>TRBJ1-6|15|NA|TRBV6-6
CASRLTPQGNSPLHF
>TRBJ1-6|13|NA|TRBV10-3
CATGREPNSPLHF
>NA|13|NA|TRBV7-9
CASAGQPSYEQYF
>TRBJ2-5|14|TRBD1|TRBV11-2
CASSQDRGGETQYF
>TRBJ1-5|19|TRBD1|TRBV5-6
CASSLWDRGKFVGNQPQHF
>TRBJ1-1|14|NA|TRBV7-9
CASSLQVTLDEAFF
>TRBJ1-1|14|TRBD1|TRBV6-1
CASTWDRGNTEAFF
>TRBJ2-7|15|TRBD1|TRBV29-1
CSVAAGQGISYEQYF
>TRBJ2-7|12|NA|TRBV5-4
CASSQDPGHLIF
>TRBJ1-1|15|TRBD1|TRBV5-5
CASSLADRMNTEAFF
>TRBJ2-3|13|NA|TRBV28
CASFERRTDTQYF
>TRBJ2-7|15|TRBD1|TRBV7-3
CASSLRAGGYYEQYF
>TRBJ1-5|13|NA|TRBV4-2
CASSPNRDKPQHF
>TRBJ2-3|14|TRBD1|TRBV18
CASSPGQGADTQYF
>TRBJ2-4|14|NA|TRBV30
CAWSGGIAKNIQYF
>TRBJ1-1|13|NA|TRBV27
CASSLPGVTEAFF
>TRBJ2-7|16|TRBD1|TRBV6-4
CARFKGSGQDSYEQYF
>TRBJ2-7|16|TRBD2|TRBV7-8
CASSPLLAGGAYEQYF
>TRBJ1-1|15|NA|TRBV27
CASSLRGTRNTEAFF
>TRBJ2-5|12|NA|TRBV9
CASSDRTETQYF
>TRBJ1-3|15|NA|TRBV7-2
CASSSGLSSGNTIYF
>TRBJ2-1|14|TRBD2|TRBV29-1
CSGGLAASYNEQFF
>TRBJ1-3|14|NA|TRBV27
CASSPVPSGNTIYF
>TRBJ2-7|13|NA|TRBV6-5
CASRSTGSHEQYF
>TRBJ2-1|12|NA|TRBV6-6
CASTWGDNEQFF
>TRBJ1-5|17|NA|TRBV27
CASRRLGGFSSNQPQHF
>TRBJ2-7|14|TRBD1|TRBV9
CASSRGQGAYEQYF
>TRBJ1-3|13|NA|TRBV18
CASSAEEKNTIYF
>TRBJ1-1|14|TRBD1|TRBV9
CASSAQTGVTEAFF
>TRBJ1-4|15|TRBD1|TRBV5-1
CASSLAGTGSEKLFF
>NA|14|NA|TRBV19
CASSKGDGAYEQYF
>TRBJ2-3|13|TRBD2|TRBV7-3
CASSAAGLNTQYF
>TRBJ2-1|14|TRBD2|TRBV15
CATSRGLAGGEQFF
>TRBJ2-2|16|NA|TRBV11-3
CASSLEPGENTGELFF
>TRBJ2-3|14|TRBD2|TRBV5-1
CASSLVAGADTQYF
>TRBJ1-5|14|NA|TRBV25-1
CASSEWGGNQPQHF
>TRBJ1-5|16|TRBD1|TRBV5-6
CASTRTGGGGNQPQHF
>TRBJ2-7|14|NA|TRBV10-3
CAISEEGFSYEQYF
>TRBJ1-5|13|NA|TRBV18
CASSLSPAQPQHF